Here is one T cell receptor (beta chain) with its context. Its antigen remains undetermined. One base away there is no much larger clone; base qualities are not given. The source of the sample is a study of blood T cell repertoires in COVID-19 (dated by TCRdb to the early 2020s). For the wider study: Samples from collaborators originated in the United States, Italy and Spain and spanned both the acute and convalescent phases of COVID-19. The repertoires were released in a freely available public database intended as a resource for research on the immune response to SARS-CoV-2. Samples came from the ongoing ImmuneRACE study (first 160 participants) plus 1,254 subjects from 6 global collaborators. Where HLA class I and class II types were available, the types were taken from metadata supplied by the sample provider, not from assay-based typing. Nearly every sample came with metadata listing a de-identified subject ID, COVID-19 status, age in years and sex. The prospective study material was composed of cDNA or gDNA derived from T cells, B-cell-depleted T cells, or PBMCs. Deeply sampled blood TCRbeta repertoires from subjects exposed to, actively infected with, or recovered from COVID-19 were included in the dataset.

TCRbeta CDR3 regions were amplified from genomic DNA by means of the immunoSEQ Assay, a bias-controlled multiplex PCR. Per the source publication's procedure: Within the assay, amplification of reference gene primers was used to estimate how many nucleated cells each sample contained. To quantify the absolute abundance of each unique TCRbeta CDR3 rearrangement, sequence reads were collapsed and filtered. For each sample, productive Simpson clonality was calculated as the square root of Simpson's diversity index over productive rearrangements. The clones in this table, taken by TCRdb from immuneACCESS, are in-frame only. Not every clone is retained; where verified, under half of the shortfall comes from an unresolved V gene, and the cause of the rest is unknown. The DNA gave D and trimming, while V, J and clone size come from that table. The sample yields 150,000 to 200,000 clones; around 82% were counted once. The ten most abundant clones make up roughly 6% of the sample.

Participants in the prospective study were aged about 18 to 89 years, lived in 20 to 25 United States geographic areas, and enrolled through a virtual design. In the prospective study, participants were assigned to cohorts based on the clinical history participants reported in a screening survey and a study questionnaire. ImmuneRACE Cohort 3 recovered participants were defined by two consecutive negative NP/OP PCR tests, healthcare professional clearance, or symptom resolution. In the prospective study, mobile phlebotomists collected whole blood, serum and a nasopharyngeal or oropharyngeal swab from each participant. Additional blood draws and questionnaires over an approximately 2-month period could optionally be provided by prospective study participants. Before DNA extraction, blood samples from the prospective study were shipped at room temperature or frozen. Broad study findings and their caveats: How much clinical and demographic metadata was included differed by source and by participant, and the metadata was provided uncurated.

Trimmed from V: 3 bases; trimmed from J: 6 bases; junction bases lacking a gene match: 4. The CDR3 measures 14 amino acids from cysteine to phenylalanine. Solely the CDR3 DNA is kept, with 42 bases framed from the first base. The germline V gene supplies CDR1 SGHAT and CDR2 FQNNGV. This clonotype was obtained from a man aged 35 to 55 who had recovered from COVID-19. The sequencing input was PBMCs or T cells enriched from blood (not recorded which). The chain was built from TRBV11-2 and TRBJ1-2; TRBD1 lines up with 10 middle nucleotides. The nucleotide sequence reads TGTGCCAGCAGCTTCCTGACAGGGGGCAATGGCTACACCTTC. Translated, this is CASSFLTGGNGYTF.